These T cell receptor beta chains were read from a single sample in a study of blood T cell repertoires in COVID-19. TCRdb's table, derived via immunoSEQ multiplex PCR, lists solely in-frame clones and lacks some. The table shows 240,000 or so clones, with roughly 87% occurring only once. Specimen: peripheral blood. These receptors came from a man aged 55-75 years who had recovered from COVID-19. Both conserved end residues are part of each CDR3. D genes are given only for firm matches. A row's size may be missing; if present it is once, few, many or a size class.

DNA	CDR3	size	V	J	D	length
TGTGCCGCGGGACAGGACTATGGCTACACCTTC	CAAGQDYGYTF	.	TRBV30	TRBJ1-2	TRBD1	11
TGTGCCAGCAGTGGTGCTAGCGGGTCTGGCACAGATACGCAGTATTTT	CASSGASGSGTDTQYF	.	TRBV6-6	TRBJ2-3	TRBD2	16
TGTGCCAGCAGTTACTCGTTCGGCACTGAAGCTTTCTTT	CASSYSFGTEAFF	.	TRBV6-5	TRBJ1-1	.	13
TGTGCCAGCGGACAGGGGCTGAACACTGAAGCTTTCTTT	CASGQGLNTEAFF	once	TRBV6-5	TRBJ1-1	TRBD1	13
TGTGCCACCAGCACCCGGACAGGGCGCAGAGTTGAAAAACTGTTTTTT	CATSTRTGRRVEKLFF	.	TRBV15	TRBJ1-4	TRBD1	16
TGTGCCAGTAGTACAACGGGACAGGTCCCTGAAGCTTTCTTT	CASSTTGQVPEAFF	.	TRBV19	TRBJ1-1	TRBD1	14
TGTGCCAGCAGCTTGGACCGGGACAGGGGGTCCCAAGAGACCCAGTACTTC	CASSLDRDRGSQETQYF	once	TRBV7-9	TRBJ2-5	TRBD1	17
TGCAGCATTTCGGGGTCCTACAATGAGCAGTTCTTC	CSISGSYNEQFF	.	TRBV29-1	TRBJ2-1	.	12
TGTGCCAGCAGCTCCCCTGAAGCAGGGGGCAACTCTGGGGCCAACGTCCTGACTTTC	CASSSPEAGGNSGANVLTF	.	TRBV11-2	TRBJ2-6	TRBD1	19
TGTGCCAGCAGTACTAGCGGGGGGCTTGCCTACGAGCAGTACTTC	CASSTSGGLAYEQYF	.	TRBV6-5	TRBJ2-7	TRBD2	15
TGTGCCAGCAGATCCCCAGGATCCCGCTATGGCTACACCTTC	CASRSPGSRYGYTF	.	TRBV6-5	TRBJ1-2	.	14
TGTGCCAGCAGCGTAGGCGCAGGGGGTCTATACGAGCAGTACTTC	CASSVGAGGLYEQYF	.	TRBV9	TRBJ2-7	TRBD1	15
TGCGCCAGCAGCTTGGGACAGCCGAGGCAAGAGACCCAGTACTTC	CASSLGQPRQETQYF	.	TRBV5-1	TRBJ2-5	.	15
TGTGCCAGTAGTACAGGGGGCCCCCCCTACGAGCAGTACTTC	CASSTGGPPYEQYF	.	TRBV19	TRBJ2-7	TRBD1	14
TGTGCCACCAGCGCGGAAGACTATGGCTACACCTTC	CATSAEDYGYTF	.	TRBV24-1	TRBJ1-2	.	12
TGTGCCAGCAGCTTAATGAGCCGGTACGGCTACACCTTC	CASSLMSRYGYTF	once	TRBV7-2	TRBJ1-2	.	13
TGTGCCAGCAGCCGGGACAGGGGATATGGCTACACCTTC	CASSRDRGYGYTF	.	TRBV6-5	TRBJ1-2	TRBD1	13
TGTGCTAGTGTTGCCGGGACAGGGAATCAGCCCCAGCATTTT	CASVAGTGNQPQHF	.	TRBV12-5	TRBJ1-5	TRBD1	14
TGTGCCAGTATCGACGGACAGGTCTATGGCTACACCTTC	CASIDGQVYGYTF	.	TRBV2	TRBJ1-2	TRBD1	13
TGTGCCAGCTCACCACAACTGTCAACTAATGAAAAACTGTTTTTT	CASSPQLSTNEKLFF	.	TRBV18	TRBJ1-4	.	15
TGTGCCAGCAGCTTAGTGATCCACAGGGTCGGGGCCGGGGAGCTGTTTTTT	CASSLVIHRVGAGELFF	.	TRBV11-2	TRBJ2-2	.	17
TGTGCCAGCAGCCCAGGACAGGGGGCCTATGGCTACACCTTC	CASSPGQGAYGYTF	.	TRBV11-2	TRBJ1-2	TRBD1	14
TGCAGCGTTGCGCAGGGTAGGCGCTACACCTTC	CSVAQGRRYTF	.	TRBV29-1	TRBJ1-2	.	11
TGCGCCAGCAGCTTGGAGGCGGGGGAATCAGATACGCAGTATTTT	CASSLEAGESDTQYF	.	TRBV5-1	TRBJ2-3	TRBD2	15
TGTGCCAGCAGGCACCCCGCGCGGGGTCGGACTGAAGCTTTCTTT	CASRHPARGRTEAFF	.	TRBV11-2	TRBJ1-1	.	15
TGTGCCAGCAGCTTGGTTAACACAGATCAGCCCCAGCATTTT	CASSLVNTDQPQHF	.	TRBV5-6	TRBJ1-5	.	14
TGTGCCAGCAATTCCGGGACACCTAGCAATCAGCCCCAGCATTTT	CASNSGTPSNQPQHF	few	TRBV2	TRBJ1-5	.	15
TGTGCCAGCAGTTATTCCACAGATACGCAGTATTTT	CASSYSTDTQYF	.	TRBV9	TRBJ2-3	.	12
TGTGCCAGCACTTTAGTCCCCCAAGGGACAGTAGCTTTCTTT	CASTLVPQGTVAFF	.	TRBV7-4	TRBJ1-1	TRBD1	14
TGTGCCAGCTCACCTGAGACTGAAGCTTTCTTT	CASSPETEAFF	.	TRBV18	TRBJ1-1	.	11
TGTGCCAGCAGCCAGGGGACCACCCCAGCAGATACGCAGTATTTT	CASSQGTTPADTQYF	.	TRBV7-9	TRBJ2-3	.	15
TGCAGTGCTCCAGCGTCCTATGGCTACACCTTC	CSAPASYGYTF	.	TRBV20-1	TRBJ1-2	.	11
TGCAGTGCCCTTAGGAACACTGAAGCTTTCTTT	CSALRNTEAFF	.	TRBV20-1	TRBJ1-1	.	11
TGTGCCAGCAGTGGGCCGGTGGCGGGGGGCAATCAGCCCCAGCATTTT	CASSGPVAGGNQPQHF	few	TRBV6-1	TRBJ1-5	.	16
TGTGCCAGCAGCCAACTACAGGCTGTCGGAACTGAAGCTTTCTTT	CASSQLQAVGTEAFF	few	TRBV4-2	TRBJ1-1	.	15
TGTGCCAGCAGTGACCCTGGAGGGACAGGGTTGCACATTCAGTACTTC	CASSDPGGTGLHIQYF	.	TRBV25-1	TRBJ2-4	TRBD1	16
TGTGCCAGCAGCCAATCGGTTTCACCCCTCCACTTT	CASSQSVSPLHF	.	TRBV3-1/TRBV3-2	TRBJ1-6	.	12
TGTGCCAGCTCACCTCGGGACAGCCAGCCTGGAAACACCATATATTTT	CASSPRDSQPGNTIYF	.	TRBV18	TRBJ1-3	TRBD1	16
TGTGCCTGGAGGCGGGGGGGCCAGGGAAACACCATATATTTT	CAWRRGGQGNTIYF	.	TRBV30	TRBJ1-3	.	14
TGTGCCAGCAGCTTCCGGGGGGGAAAACTGTTTTTT	CASSFRGGKLFF	.	TRBV5-6	TRBJ1-4	.	12
TGTGCCAGCAGTGAGTTAATTCAGCCCCAGCATTTT	CASSELIQPQHF	once	TRBV2	TRBJ1-5	.	12
TGTGCCAGCAGCCTTCCGGGGGGACCGAACACCGGGGAGCTGTTTTTT	CASSLPGGPNTGELFF	.	TRBV3-1/TRBV3-2	TRBJ2-2	TRBD2	16
TGTGCCATCAGTACAGGGTCTGGGAGCTCCTACAATGAGCAGTTCTTC	CAISTGSGSSYNEQFF	.	TRBV10-3	TRBJ2-1	.	16
TGTGCCAGCAGCGTAGAGACAGGAGAGAACTATGGCTACACCTTC	CASSVETGENYGYTF	.	TRBV9	TRBJ1-2	.	15
TGTGCCAGCAGTAGACAGGGCCCCTCACCCCTCCACTTT	CASSRQGPSPLHF	.	TRBV6-5	TRBJ1-6	TRBD1	13
TGTGCCAGCATCAGACGTGAGGCCTATGGCTACACCTTC	CASIRREAYGYTF	.	TRBV6-5	TRBJ1-2	.	13
TGTGCCTGGAGGCACCGGGACAGGAGGGATTCACCCCTCCACTTT	CAWRHRDRRDSPLHF	.	TRBV30	TRBJ1-6	TRBD1	15
TGTGCCAGCAGTGACACGGGGGTTACGCAGTATTTT	CASSDTGVTQYF	.	TRBV2	TRBJ2-3	.	12
TGTGCTGCCTGGGGGGTAGTCTACGAGCAGTACTTC	CAAWGVVYEQYF	.	TRBV6-5	TRBJ2-7	.	12
TGTGCCAGCAGCCAAGCGTCCCTAGCGGGGGGCTACGAGCAGTACTTC	CASSQASLAGGYEQYF	.	TRBV4-2	TRBJ2-7	TRBD2	16
TGTGCCAGCCGACTAGCGGGGGGGCTTAGTGAGCAGTTCTTC	CASRLAGGLSEQFF	.	TRBV6-4	TRBJ2-1	TRBD2	14
TGTGCCAGTAGTTCCGACAGGGTCACTGAAGCTTTCTTT	CASSSDRVTEAFF	.	TRBV19	TRBJ1-1	TRBD1	13
TGTGCCAGCAGCTTCCTCAGCGGGGAGAATGAGCAGTTCTTC	CASSFLSGENEQFF	.	TRBV5-4	TRBJ2-1	TRBD2	14
TGTGCCAGCAGCGTAGCTACCGGGCGAGCGGGGTACTCCTACAATGAGCAGTTCTTC	CASSVATGRAGYSYNEQFF	.	TRBV9	TRBJ2-1	TRBD2	19
TGCGCCAGCAGCTTTGGGCAGGGCGTACATCCCGGGGAGCTGTTTTTT	CASSFGQGVHPGELFF	.	TRBV5-1	TRBJ2-2	.	16